The 31 T cell receptor beta chains below were found in one sample sequenced in a study of blood T cell repertoires in COVID-19. Sequencing was performed with immunoSEQ multiplex PCR; in TCRdb, only in-frame clones are kept and a portion is missing. The repertoire holds over 300,000 clones, approximately 90% seen once, with roughly 0.97% in the top ten. The specimen sequenced was PBMCs or T cells enriched from blood (not recorded which). Receptors were obtained from a woman between 25 and 40 years old with acute COVID-19.

The chain uses TRBV24-1 and TRBJ2-3; 10 bases are a match to TRBD1. Trimming took 2 bases from V and 2 from J; bases not matched to a gene: 6. The CDR3 is made up of 17 amino acids. Germline CDR1 reads KGHDR; CDR2 reads SFDVKD. The CDR3 DNA follows: TGTGCCACCAGTGATTCCGGGGACAGGGGAGCCACAGATACGCAGTATTTT. Protein: CATSDSGDRGATDTQYF.

The chain carries TRBV19 and TRBJ1-2, with 10 positions matching TRBD1. The CDR3 contains 16 residues. V shed 6 bases, J shed 4 bases, and the junction held 11 bases outside the gene matches. Germline CDR1 and CDR2: LNHDA and SQIVND (reference sequence). The CDR3 is CASSLIPGQGIYGYTF. The CDR3, as DNA: TGTGCCAGTAGCCTAATTCCGGGACAGGGGATCTATGGCTACACCTTC.

This sequence joins TRBV10-3 and TRBJ2-5; no reliable D call. The germline V and J ends were trimmed by 4 bases and 5 bases, with 14 bases remaining between them. This CDR3 contains 14 residues. Germline V gene data show CDR1 as ENHRY and CDR2 as SYGVKD. The CDR3 DNA is TGTGCCATCAGTGGTGAGGCAAGCCGGGAGACCCAGTACTTC. It codes for CAISGEASRETQYF.

The chain links TRBV5-1 to TRBJ1-2; 9 bases line up with TRBD1. V lost 1 base and J lost 1; bases outside the gene matches: 2. CDR3 size: 15 residues. From germline, CDR1 is SGHRS and CDR2 YFSETQ. CDR3 in DNA: TGCGCCAGCAGCTTGCCGGACAGGGGTAACTATGGCTACACCTTC. The encoded protein is CASSLPDRGNYGYTF.

This chain links TRBV24-1 with TRBJ2-3; weak D call: TRBD1 (6 bases). This CDR3 region has 15 residues. From germline, CDR1 is KGHDR and CDR2 SFDVKD. Trimming pared 5 bases from V and 5 bases from J, leaving 16 bases between. The DNA for the CDR3 is TGTGCCACCAGTGCCTCACCAGGGGTGGTAGATACGCAGTATTTT. Its protein is CATSASPGVVDTQYF.

The sample holds a few counts of this clone. This chain links TRBV12-3 or TRBV12-4 with TRBJ1-2; 9 positions match TRBD1. Trimming took 0 bases from V and 7 from J; bases not matched to a gene: 0. The length of the CDR3 is 13 residues. CDR3 region: CASSLATGGGYTF. CDR3 DNA sequence: TGTGCCAGCAGTTTAGCGACAGGGGGTGGCTACACCTTC.

The rearrangement uses TRBV27 and TRBJ1-5; D not resolved. The CDR3 runs to 14 residues. Trimming took 4 bases from V and 6 from J, leaving 13 bases between them. Germline V gene lookup returns CDR1 MNHEY and CDR2 SMNVEV (reference sequence). The CDR3 DNA reads TGTGCCAGCAGTTCGAAACCGGGAGCTCAGCCCCAGCATTTT. Protein product: CASSSKPGAQPQHF.

V is TRBV15 and J is TRBJ1-2, with no clear D. The germline gives CDR1 LNHNV, CDR2 YYDKDF (reference sequence). The length of the CDR3 is 14 residues. With 3 bases removed from V and 8 bases from J, the gap between germline ends came to 16 bases. CDR3 in amino acids: CATSSSERSTGYTF. The CDR3 DNA sequence: TGTGCCACCAGCAGTTCGGAACGGAGCACGGGCTACACCTTC.

The J gene is TRBJ1-1, the V gene TRBV29-1; 9 bases are a match to TRBD1. Germline V lookup: CDR1 SQVTM, CDR2 ANQGSEA. The CDR3 covers 13 residues. V shed 3 bases and J 3 bases; nucleotides not matched to a gene: 2. The CDR3 region has the DNA TGCAGCGTTGAGAGGGACAGGGACACTGAAGCTTTCTTT. Residues: CSVERDRDTEAFF.

The chain combines TRBV5-1 with TRBJ1-1; D is uncertain. Trimming took off 0 bases at V and 4 bases at J, with 10 bases between the two ends. This CDR3 spans 14 amino acids. Germline-derived CDR1 and CDR2 are SGHRS and YFSETQ. DNA for the CDR3: TGCGCCAGCAGCTTGGTACCGGAGATCACTGAAGCTTTCTTT. Its translation: CASSLVPEITEAFF.

As DNA, the CDR3 is TGTGCCAGCAGTTACGGAGGGGACAGAGATGGCTACACCTTC. This codes for CASSYGGDRDGYTF. The genes are TRBV6-5 and TRBJ1-2, with 7 bases aligning to TRBD1. Trimming took 2 bases from V and 6 from J; bases not matched to a gene: 6. The CDR3 runs to 14 residues. The V gene's germline CDR1 is MNHEY and CDR2 SVGAGI.

This sequence joins TRBV5-7 and TRBJ2-1; TRBD1 aligns across 8 bases. TRBV5-7 is labeled an ORF, and its function is uncertain. V lost 0 bases, J lost 2 bases, and 10 bases stayed unmatched. The CDR3 runs to 18 residues. The CDR3 DNA reads TGTGCCAGCAGCTTGGAGAGACAGGGGACCCGAACCTACAATGAGCAGTTCTTC. Its translation is CASSLERQGTRTYNEQFF.

J is TRBJ1-5 and V is TRBV19; D unresolved. Trimming left V 4 bases short and J 7 bases short, with 8 bases between. Per the germline V gene, CDR1 is LNHDA and CDR2 is SQIVND (reference sequence). This CDR3 has 12 amino acids. CDR3 bases: TGTGCCAGTAGTAGTCCTCGGCAGCCCCAGCATTTT. As protein: CASSSPRQPQHF. The entire variable domain, with the rest obtained from reference TRBV19 and TRBJ1-5, is as follows: DGGITQSPKYLFRKEGQNVTLSCEQNLNHDAMYWYRQDPGQGLRLIYYSQIVNDFQKGDIAEGYSVSREKKESFPLTVTSAQKNPTAFYLCASSSPRQPQHFGDGTRLSIL.

This chain joins TRBV5-5 and TRBJ1-4; 7 nucleotides agree with TRBD1. The germline V gene has CDR1 SGHKS and CDR2 YYEKEE (reference sequence). J lost 0 bases, V lost 3 bases, and 5 bases had no gene match. The CDR3 contains 16 residues. The CDR3 DNA is TGTGCCAGCAGCTCGACAGGGAGAGCAACTAATGAAAAACTGTTTTTT. Residues: CASSSTGRATNEKLFF.

This sequence joins TRBV11-3 and TRBJ1-3, with D perhaps TRBD1 (5 bases). Germline V gene sequence: CDR1 SGHNT, CDR2 YENEEA. This CDR3 is 13 amino acids long. Trimming removed 3 bases at V and 4 bases at J, with 7 bases between. CDR3 DNA: TGTGCCAGCAGCTTCAACAGGGGAAACACCATATATTTT. Protein: CASSFNRGNTIYF. The full variable domain, with the rest looked up from reference TRBV11-3 and TRBJ1-3, is EAGVVQSPRYKIIEKKQPVAFWCNPISGHNTLYWYLQNLGQGPELLIRYENEEAVDDSQLPKDRFSAERLKGVDSTLKIQPAELGDSAVYLCASSFNRGNTIYFGEGSWLTVV.

The chain combines TRBV30 with TRBJ2-7; D may be TRBD2 (8 bases). The CDR3 length is 15 residues. Germline lookup yields CDR1 GTSNPN and CDR2 SVGIG (reference sequence). V was clipped by 3 bases and J by 7 bases, with 22 bases between them. This chain's CDR3 is CAWRTREGAFGEQYF. CDR3 nucleotides: TGTGCCTGGAGGACCCGGGAGGGGGCTTTTGGTGAGCAGTACTTC.

This clone was recorded once. This chain connects TRBV27 to TRBJ2-2; D call uncertain. V was trimmed by 8 bases and J by 6 bases, leaving 7 bases between them. The length of the CDR3 is 11 residues. Germline values: CDR1 MNHEY, CDR2 SMNVEV (reference sequence). CDR3 residues: CASLGPGELFF. DNA of the CDR3: TGTGCCAGCTTGGGCCCCGGGGAGCTGTTTTTT.

The V gene is TRBV4-2, the J gene TRBJ2-1; 12 positions match TRBD2. The CDR3 consists of 15 residues. The ends lost 4 bases at V and 10 bases at J; junction bases unmatched: 8. The germline gives CDR1 LGHNA, CDR2 YNFKEQ. Written as DNA, the CDR3 is TGTGCCAGCAGCCTGATACTAGCGGGGGGAGCCGAGCAGTTCTTC. This sequence encodes CASSLILAGGAEQFF.

The chain combines TRBV5-4 with TRBJ2-3; weak D call: TRBD2 (5 bases). This CDR3 is 19 amino acids long. The V end lost 0 bases, the J end lost 0 bases, and 20 bases lay between the germline ends. Germline V CDR1 and CDR2: SGHNT, YYREEE (reference sequence). This CDR3 reads CASSLVVGSATTSTDTQYF. In DNA form, the CDR3 reads TGTGCCAGCAGCTTGGTTGTTGGGTCAGCGACTACTAGCACAGATACGCAGTATTTT.

The chain combines TRBV15 with TRBJ1-5; the D gene is possibly TRBD1 (6 bases). The CDR3 covers 17 residues. The V end lost 5 bases, the J end lost 2 bases, and 19 bases lay between the germline ends. Germline V gives CDR1 LNHNV, CDR2 YYDKDF (reference sequence). CDR3 in DNA: TGTGCCACCAGCGAGGGGGGGCCTGCCCAGGGCAATCAGCCCCAGCATTTT. Encoded protein: CATSEGGPAQGNQPQHF.

The J gene is TRBJ1-1, the V gene TRBV7-2, with D possibly TRBD1 on 5 matching bases. The V end lost 5 bases, the J end lost 4 bases, and 14 bases lay between the germline ends. This CDR3 spans 14 amino acids. CDR1 is SGHTA, CDR2 FQGNSA, per germline. CDR3 loop: CASSPWQGRTEAFF. The CDR3 DNA reads TGTGCCAGCAGCCCGTGGCAGGGTCGCACTGAAGCTTTCTTT.

The chain is built from TRBV6-6 and TRBJ1-3; D remains ambiguous. V lost 4 bases to trimming and J lost 0 bases, with 13 bases between them. The CDR3 runs to 16 residues. The germline V gene encodes CDR1 MNHNY and CDR2 SVGAGI (reference sequence). In DNA, the CDR3 is TGTGCCAGCAGTTGGCCCCGTTCCAGCTCTGGAAACACCATATATTTT. This translates into CASSWPRSSSGNTIYF.

The chain carries TRBV5-4 and TRBJ2-5, with 9 bases fitting TRBD2. The CDR3 has 18 residues. The trim removed 0 bases at V and 4 bases at J, leaving 13 bases unmatched. CDR1 and CDR2 from the germline V gene are SGHNT and YYREEE (reference sequence). As DNA, the CDR3 is TGTGCCAGCAGCTTGGCCTTGTCCGCGGGGGGGAAGGGAGAGACCCAGTACTTC. Translating gives CASSLALSAGGKGETQYF.

The rearrangement joins TRBV7-6 to TRBJ2-3; D gene uncertain. Germline lookup yields CDR1 SGHVS and CDR2 FNYEAQ. The CDR3 loop spans 14 amino acids. V was clipped by 0 bases and J by 4 bases, with 8 bases between them. This chain's CDR3 is CASSLANSADTQYF. The CDR3 region has the DNA TGTGCCAGCAGCTTAGCTAACAGTGCAGATACGCAGTATTTT.

This clone was counted between two and nine times. The chain uses TRBV7-2 and TRBJ2-1; 8 bases are a match to TRBD1. CDR1 SGHTA and CDR2 FQGNSA come from the germline V gene. This CDR3 has 15 amino acids. V was clipped by 4 bases and J by 8 bases; unmatched bases: 10. The CDR3 DNA reads TGTGCCAGCAGCTCAGGGGACAGGCTGGCCCATGAGCAGTTCTTC. Its protein is CASSSGDRLAHEQFF.

This chain's CDR3 is CASKEGYEQYF. The CDR3 DNA reads as TGTGCCAGCAAAGAGGGCTACGAGCAGTACTTC. The chain uses TRBV2 and TRBJ2-7; tentatively, D is TRBD2 (5 bases). Germline assignment: CDR1 SNHLY and CDR2 FYNNEI. The V gene lost 7 bases and the J gene lost 3 bases, with 7 bases spanning the gap. The CDR3 has 11 amino acids.

This rearrangement joins TRBV5-1 to TRBJ2-7; 7 positions agree with TRBD1. The CDR3 has 14 amino acids. V was pared by 2 bases and J by 3 bases, with 5 bases of the junction left unmatched. CDR1 and CDR2 from the germline V gene are SGHRS and YFSETQ. The CDR3 spells CASSFTGAIYEQYF. The CDR3 DNA is TGCGCCAGCAGCTTCACAGGGGCGATCTACGAGCAGTACTTC. Filled out from reference TRBV5-1 and TRBJ2-7, the complete variable domain reads KAGVTQTPRYLIKTRGQQVTLSCSPISGHRSVSWYQQTPGQGLQFLFEYFSETQRNKGNFPGRFSGRQFSNSRSEMNVSTLELGDSALYLCASSFTGAIYEQYFGPGTRLTVT.

The chain recombines TRBV6-4 with TRBJ2-7; possible D gene TRBD2, 5 bases. V was cut by 3 bases and J by 2 bases, with 8 bases left in between. Germline CDR1 MRHNA, CDR2 SNTAGT. This CDR3 region has 13 residues. CDR3 loop: CASSDRAAYEQYF. The CDR3 nucleotides are TGTGCCAGCAGTGATCGAGCGGCCTACGAGCAGTACTTC.

The chain combines TRBV6-5 with TRBJ1-2; 9 bases are a match to TRBD1. V shed 6 bases, J shed 3 bases, and the junction held 5 bases outside the gene matches. Germline V gene lookup returns CDR1 MNHEY and CDR2 SVGAGI. The CDR3 runs to 14 residues. CDR3 coding DNA: TGTGCCAGCAGGGGGACAGGGAGCTACTATGGCTACACCTTC. Its protein product is CASRGTGSYYGYTF.

V gene TRBV9 combines with J gene TRBJ2-6; 8 nucleotides line up with TRBD2. The germline V gene has CDR1 SGDLS and CDR2 YYNGEE. Trimming at V came to 4 bases and at J to 0 bases, leaving 6 bases not matched to a gene. CDR3 size: 17 residues. The DNA of the CDR3 is TGTGCCAGCAGCCCGCTAGCGGGCCTCTCTGGGGCCAACGTCCTGACTTTC. It yields the protein CASSPLAGLSGANVLTF.

Comment on this clone: A read error may produce the germline difference seen at one junction end. This sample also contains other DNA sequences that code for the same CDR3. The rearrangement uses TRBV7-3 and TRBJ2-7; D unresolved. The CDR3 contains 14 residues. In germline, CDR1 is SGHTA, CDR2 FQGTGA. In DNA, the CDR3 is TGCGCCAGCAGCCCTCTTTTGAGCTCCTACGAGCAGTACTTC. Translated: CASSPLLSSYEQYF.